These T cell receptor beta chains were read from a single sample in a study of T-cell reconstitution after alpha-beta-depleted transplantation in children. TCRdb redid the calling of the PCR reads with MiXCR, one entry per CDR3 protein. In the table there are about 870,000 distinct CDR3 sequences, roughly 16% of which are singletons. The sequencing here drew on PBMCs, mostly from graft donor cells, taken 360 days after TCRalphabeta/CD19-depleted stem cell transplant. The receptors shown here come from a male patient younger than 18 who had a stem cell transplant for acute lymphoblastic leukemia, so the T cells may come from the graft donor. The CDR3 runs from the conserved cysteine through the conserved F or W. Each record gives: clone size, D gene, J gene, V gene, CDR3 protein, CDR3 DNA. The D gene is left open where the match is weak. Clone size is given for some rows only: seen once, a few or many times, or a class if the clone is expanded.

size: few; D: .; J: TRBJ2-5; V: TRBV5-1; CDR3: CASSLGKYPGQETQYF; DNA: TGCGCCAGCAGCTTGGGAAAGTATCCCGGACAAGAGACCCAGTACTTC
size: .; D: TRBD2; J: TRBJ2-1; V: TRBV7-2; CDR3: CASSLRQTGGHLGEFF; DNA: TGTGCCAGCAGCTTACGCCAGACGGGAGGCCACCTCGGGGAGTTCTTC
size: .; D: .; J: TRBJ1-6; V: TRBV4-2; CDR3: CASSPDGQAPDNSPLHF; DNA: TGTGCCAGCAGCCCCGACGGGCAGGCCCCGGATAATTCACCCCTCCACTTT
size: few; D: .; J: TRBJ2-1; V: TRBV19; CDR3: CASSIGAGPGNEQFF; DNA: TGTGCCAGTAGTATAGGTGCAGGTCCCGGCAATGAGCAGTTCTTC
size: .; D: TRBD1; J: TRBJ1-2; V: TRBV2; CDR3: CASRDTGGKGYTF; DNA: TGTGCCAGCAGAGACACAGGGGGCAAGGGCTACACCTTC
size: .; D: .; J: TRBJ2-7; V: TRBV5-1; CDR3: CASSNREGAEQYF; DNA: TGCGCCAGCAGTAACAGGGAGGGAGCTGAGCAGTACTTC
size: few; D: TRBD2; J: TRBJ2-4; V: TRBV20-1; CDR3: CSALAGGPTKNIQYF; DNA: TGCAGTGCCCTAGCGGGAGGGCCAACCAAAAACATTCAGTACTTC
size: few; D: TRBD2; J: TRBJ2-3; V: TRBV5-4; CDR3: CASSMRTSPDTDTQYF; DNA: TGTGCCAGCAGTATGAGGACTAGCCCGGACACAGATACGCAGTATTTT
size: .; D: TRBD1; J: TRBJ2-1; V: TRBV12-3/TRBV12-4; CDR3: CASSPPGQNNEQFF; DNA: TGTGCCAGCAGTCCCCCGGGACAGAACAATGAGCAGTTCTTC
size: .; D: .; J: TRBJ2-1; V: TRBV5-1; CDR3: CASSLEDHYNEQFF; DNA: TGCGCCAGCAGCTTGGAGGACCATTACAATGAGCAGTTCTTC
size: .; D: .; J: TRBJ2-7; V: TRBV9; CDR3: CASSAMGRTYEQYF; DNA: TGTGCCAGCAGCGCCATGGGTAGGACCTACGAGCAGTACTTC
size: .; D: .; J: TRBJ2-5; V: TRBV4-1; CDR3: CASSQAALETQYF; DNA: TGCGCCAGCAGCCAAGCGGCTTTAGAGACCCAGTACTTC
size: .; D: .; J: TRBJ2-1; V: TRBV12-3/TRBV12-4; CDR3: CASRWDSDYNEQFF; DNA: TGTGCCAGCAGATGGGACTCCGATTACAATGAGCAGTTCTTC
size: few; D: TRBD2; J: TRBJ2-1; V: TRBV7-9; CDR3: CASSLTGTTYNEQFF; DNA: TGTGCCAGCAGCTTAACCGGGACTACCTACAATGAGCAGTTCTTC
size: .; D: TRBD1; J: TRBJ2-7; V: TRBV12-3/TRBV12-4; CDR3: CASGDSLGAYEQYF; DNA: TGTGCCAGCGGGGACAGTCTGGGGGCCTACGAGCAGTACTTC
size: few; D: .; J: TRBJ2-5; V: TRBV29-1; CDR3: CSVEARPETQYF; DNA: TGCAGCGTTGAGGCCAGGCCCGAGACCCAGTACTTC
size: few; D: TRBD2; J: TRBJ2-3; V: TRBV12-3/TRBV12-4; CDR3: CASSRFIAGERTDTQYF; DNA: TGTGCCAGCAGCCGTTTCATAGCGGGAGAGCGCACAGATACGCAGTATTTT
size: .; D: TRBD2; J: TRBJ2-1; V: TRBV4-2; CDR3: CASSQALGLAGEDEQFF; DNA: TGTGCCAGCAGCCAAGCCCTGGGACTAGCGGGAGAGGATGAGCAGTTCTTC
size: .; D: .; J: TRBJ2-2; V: TRBV29-1; CDR3: CSVADYYTGELFF; DNA: TGCAGCGTTGCGGACTACTACACCGGGGAGCTGTTTTTT
size: many; D: .; J: TRBJ1-4; V: TRBV5-1; CDR3: CASKLDSQEVF; DNA: TGCGCCAGCAAGCTTGATAGTCAAGAGGTTTTT
size: .; D: .; J: TRBJ2-2; V: TRBV5-6; CDR3: CASSIAFRTGELFF; DNA: TGTGCCAGCAGTATAGCGTTCCGCACCGGGGAGCTGTTTTTT
size: many; D: TRBD2; J: TRBJ2-1; V: TRBV6-5; CDR3: CASSPRTSGIVNEQFF; DNA: TGTGCCAGCAGCCCAAGGACTAGCGGGATTGTAAATGAGCAGTTCTTC
size: .; D: TRBD2; J: TRBJ2-3; V: TRBV7-3; CDR3: CASSHTELAGDTQYF; DNA: TGTGCCAGCAGCCACACCGAACTAGCGGGGGATACGCAGTATTTT
size: .; D: TRBD1; J: TRBJ1-1; V: TRBV30; CDR3: CAWTRQGKAEAFF; DNA: TGTGCCTGGACCCGACAGGGTAAGGCTGAAGCTTTCTTT
size: many; D: .; J: TRBJ2-2; V: TRBV6-6; CDR3: CASSIPTSGELFF; DNA: TGTGCCAGCAGTATACCTACATCGGGGGAGCTGTTTTTT
size: many; D: TRBD1; J: TRBJ2-5; V: TRBV9; CDR3: CASSVGQGGETQYF; DNA: TGTGCCAGCAGCGTAGGACAGGGTGGAGAGACCCAGTACTTC
size: few; D: .; J: TRBJ1-4; V: TRBV5-1; CDR3: CASSLVSGRNEKLFF; DNA: TGCGCCAGCAGCTTGGTATCAGGGAGGAATGAAAAACTGTTTTTT
size: once; D: .; J: TRBJ2-5; V: TRBV5-6; CDR3: CASSLASSGVETQYF; DNA: TGTGCCAGCAGCTTGGCTTCCAGTGGGGTCGAGACCCAGTACTTC
size: many; D: TRBD1; J: TRBJ2-7; V: TRBV25-1; CDR3: CASSDWGQLVVCF; DNA: TGTGCCAGCAGTGACTGGGGACAGTTGGTAGTGTGCTTC
size: few; D: TRBD1; J: TRBJ1-6; V: TRBV10-3; CDR3: CAQGDSNNSPLHF; DNA: TGTGCCCAGGGGGACAGCAATAATTCACCCCTCCACTTT
size: few; D: .; J: TRBJ2-1; V: TRBV2; CDR3: CASRPFSYNEQFF; DNA: TGTGCCAGCAGGCCCTTCTCCTACAATGAGCAGTTCTTC
size: .; D: TRBD1; J: TRBJ2-3; V: TRBV5-1; CDR3: CASSLGDRDPLTDTQYF; DNA: TGCGCCAGCAGCTTGGGGGACAGGGACCCCCTCACAGATACGCAGTATTTT
size: many; D: .; J: TRBJ1-1; V: TRBV5-1; CDR3: CALGGTEAFF; DNA: TGCGCTCTCGGGGGCACTGAAGCTTTCTTT
size: few; D: .; J: TRBJ2-7; V: TRBV27; CDR3: CASSLTAGTYEQYF; DNA: TGTGCCAGCAGTTTAACGGCGGGAACCTACGAGCAGTACTTC
size: .; D: TRBD2; J: TRBJ2-1; V: TRBV4-1; CDR3: CASSQRTSDGEQFF; DNA: TGCGCCAGCAGCCAAAGAACTAGCGATGGTGAGCAGTTCTTC
size: few; D: .; J: TRBJ1-2; V: TRBV6-1; CDR3: CASSDRAGTYYGYTF; DNA: TGTGCCAGCAGTGACCGGGCAGGAACCTACTATGGCTACACCTTC
size: many; D: TRBD2; J: TRBJ2-7; V: TRBV18; CDR3: CASSPTGTSISYEQYF; DNA: TGTGCCAGCTCACCAACCGGGACTAGCATATCTTACGAGCAGTACTTC
size: .; D: .; J: TRBJ2-3; V: TRBV12-5; CDR3: CASGLGSAGFTDTQYF; DNA: TGTGCTAGTGGTTTGGGCTCAGCGGGCTTCACAGATACGCAGTATTTT
size: .; D: TRBD2; J: TRBJ2-7; V: TRBV27; CDR3: CASSFAGLATEQYF; DNA: TGTGCCAGCAGTTTTGCGGGACTAGCGACCGAGCAGTACTTC
size: many; D: .; J: TRBJ2-2; V: TRBV2; CDR3: CASLRRGTGELFF; DNA: TGTGCCAGCCTGAGGCGGGGCACCGGGGAGCTGTTTTTT
size: .; D: .; J: TRBJ2-7; V: TRBV6-6; CDR3: CASSLGVHYEQYF; DNA: TGTGCCAGCAGCCTAGGGGTGCACTACGAGCAGTACTTC
size: few; D: .; J: TRBJ2-7; V: TRBV4-1; CDR3: CASSIHTSSYEQYF; DNA: TGCGCCAGCAGCATTCATACCTCCTCCTACGAGCAGTACTTC
size: .; D: .; J: TRBJ2-7; V: TRBV14; CDR3: CASSQVQFYEQYF; DNA: TGTGCCAGCAGCCAGGTTCAGTTCTACGAGCAGTACTTC
size: few; D: .; J: TRBJ1-6; V: TRBV27; CDR3: CASSRGQGLSPLHF; DNA: TGTGCCAGCAGTCGGGGCCAGGGTCTTTCACCCCTCCACTTT
size: many; D: .; J: TRBJ2-3; V: TRBV27; CDR3: CASSIQAGRAGDTQYF; DNA: TGTGCCAGCAGTATCCAAGCGGGCCGAGCCGGAGATACGCAGTATTTT
size: many; D: .; J: TRBJ2-1; V: TRBV12-3/TRBV12-4; CDR3: CASSFGGPSYNEQFF; DNA: TGTGCCAGCAGTTTCGGGGGTCCTTCCTACAATGAGCAGTTCTTC
size: .; D: .; J: TRBJ1-1; V: TRBV4-2; CDR3: CASTQYIREDTEAFF; DNA: TGTGCCAGCACCCAGTACATCAGGGAGGACACTGAAGCTTTCTTT
size: few; D: .; J: TRBJ1-6; V: TRBV7-9; CDR3: CASSFTGTSLGALHF; DNA: TGTGCCAGCAGCTTCACCGGGACGTCGCTGGGGGCCCTCCACTTT
size: many; D: .; J: TRBJ1-5; V: TRBV12-3/TRBV12-4; CDR3: CASSLLGNQPQHF; DNA: TGTGCCAGCAGTTTACTGGGTAATCAGCCCCAGCATTTT
size: .; D: .; J: TRBJ2-7; V: TRBV20-1; CDR3: CSARDLSSGGFKSYEQYF; DNA: TGCAGTGCTAGAGATCTTTCGAGTGGGGGTTTCAAGTCCTACGAGCAGTACTTC
size: .; D: TRBD2; J: TRBJ2-3; V: TRBV7-8; CDR3: CASRRREGPDTQYF; DNA: TGTGCCAGCAGGCGGAGGGAGGGCCCAGATACGCAGTATTTT
size: .; D: TRBD2; J: TRBJ2-4; V: TRBV3-1; CDR3: CASSHKGGTSGIAKNIQYF; DNA: TGTGCCAGCAGCCACAAAGGAGGGACTAGCGGGATAGCCAAAAACATTCAGTACTTC